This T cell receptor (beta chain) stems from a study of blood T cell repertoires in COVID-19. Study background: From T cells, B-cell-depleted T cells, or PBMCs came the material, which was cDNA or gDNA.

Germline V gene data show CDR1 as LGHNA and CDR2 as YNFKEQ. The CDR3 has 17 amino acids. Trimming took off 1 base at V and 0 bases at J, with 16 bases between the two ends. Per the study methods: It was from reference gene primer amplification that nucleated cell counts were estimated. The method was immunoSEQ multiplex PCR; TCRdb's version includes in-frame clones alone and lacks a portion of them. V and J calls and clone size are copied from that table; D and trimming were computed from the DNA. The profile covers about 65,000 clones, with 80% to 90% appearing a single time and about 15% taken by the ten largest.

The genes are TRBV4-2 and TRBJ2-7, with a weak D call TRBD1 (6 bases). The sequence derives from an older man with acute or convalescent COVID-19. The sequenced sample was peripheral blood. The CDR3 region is CASSQAGNRVGSYEQYF. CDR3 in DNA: TGTGCCAGCAGCCAAGCGGGGAACAGGGTGGGCTCCTACGAGCAGTACTTC.